Listed here are 29 T cell receptor beta chains from one sample, sequenced in a study of monozygotic twins with inflammatory bowel disease. With the 5' RACE reads reprocessed, TCRdb shows one record per CDR3 protein and no DNA. This sample's table has 300,000 to 350,000 distinct CDR3 sequences. The sequencing sample was made of blood. These receptors all come from a human donor with ulcerative colitis or Crohn's disease, or a healthy co-twin of an affected twin (not recorded which).

CDR3 region: CASSLRAGRGVRDTDTQYF. This sequence joins TRBV11-3 and TRBJ2-3; with no DNA, the TCRdb D assignment of TRBD1 cannot be verified. This CDR3 region has 19 residues. Germline V gene lookup returns CDR1 SGHNT and CDR2 YENEEA.

J is TRBJ1-1 and V is TRBV6-1; TCRdb names TRBD1, which stays unverified in the absence of DNA. Germline lookup yields CDR1 MNHNS and CDR2 SASEGT. This CDR3 has 16 residues. This chain's CDR3 is CASSALYDSENTEAFF.

The V call is TRBV20-1, the J call TRBJ2-3. The CDR3 spans 15 residues. The germline V gene encodes CDR1 DFQATT and CDR2 SNEGSKA (reference sequence). CDR3 sequence reads: CSARDTSNHVDTQYF.

The genes are TRBV20-1 and TRBJ1-1; the D call of TRBD1 rests on TCRdb alone, since no DNA is present to check it. There are 15 residues in the CDR3. Germline assignment: CDR1 DFQATT and CDR2 SNEGSKA (reference sequence). CDR3 sequence reads: CSAGPVTTFNTEAFF.

The V gene is TRBV6-5, the J gene TRBJ1-1. The CDR3 sequence is 12 residues long. The V gene's germline CDR1 is MNHEY and CDR2 SVGAGI. The CDR3 reads CASSYPDTEAFF.

The chain combines TRBV5-6 with TRBJ2-1; the D call from TCRdb, TRBD2, cannot be confirmed without DNA. The CDR3 runs to 12 residues. Per the germline V gene, CDR1 is SGHDT and CDR2 is YYEEEE. The CDR3 sequence: CASSFLEGPQFF. Based on the CDR3 plus reference TRBV5-6 and TRBJ2-1, the full variable domain is DAGVTQSPTHLIKTRGQQVTLRCSPKSGHDTVSWYQQALGQGPQFIFQYYEEEERQRGNFPDRFSGHQFPNYSSELNVNALLLGDSALYLCASSFLEGPQFFGPGTRLTVL.

The chain uses TRBV5-1 and TRBJ2-7. CDR3 size: 14 residues. Germline-derived CDR1 and CDR2 are SGHRS and YFSETQ. CDR3 protein: CASSSWDRHYEQYF.

This chain uses TRBV7-9 with TRBJ2-1; TCRdb's D call, TRBD1, is unchecked because there is no DNA. The CDR3 extends over 14 amino acids. The germline gives CDR1 SEHNR, CDR2 FQNEAQ (reference sequence). CDR3 sequence: CASYPRDSHNEQFF.

This chain links TRBV30 with TRBJ2-5; the D call of TRBD2 rests on TCRdb alone, since no DNA is present to check it. This CDR3 region has 15 residues. Germline loops: CDR1 GTSNPN, CDR2 SVGIG (reference sequence). This CDR3 reads CAWSRSGSFAETQYF.

The V gene is TRBV5-1, the J gene TRBJ2-2; TCRdb indicates TRBD2, and absent DNA this call remains unverified. There are 16 residues in the CDR3. Germline-derived CDR1 and CDR2 are SGHRS and YFSETQ. CDR3 region: CASSLVVGVNTGELFF.

V usage is TRBV10-2 and J usage is TRBJ2-2. CDR1 is WSHSY, CDR2 SAAADI, per germline. The CDR3 extends over 11 amino acids. The CDR3 reads CASTTPGQLFF.

This chain links TRBV10-3 with TRBJ2-5; the TRBD1 assignment by TCRdb is unverifiable without DNA. This CDR3 has 14 amino acids. Germline V gene data show CDR1 as ENHRY and CDR2 as SYGVKD. CDR3 protein: CAISESSGALTQYF.

J is TRBJ2-5 and V is TRBV6-2 or TRBV6-3; TCRdb designates TRBD2, a call that cannot be tested without DNA. The CDR3 totals 20 residues. Germline V CDR1 and CDR2: MNHEY, SVGEGT. The CDR3 is CASSSLLAGTMFKGGETQYF.

CDR3 in amino acids: CASASRGITDTQYF. This chain uses TRBV7-2 with TRBJ2-3; the D call from TCRdb, TRBD1, cannot be confirmed without DNA. This CDR3 has 14 residues. Per the germline V gene, CDR1 is SGHTA and CDR2 is FQGNSA.

V usage is TRBV5-6 and J usage is TRBJ2-5; the D call of TRBD2 rests on TCRdb alone, since no DNA is present to check it. This CDR3 has 15 amino acids. Germline CDR1 and CDR2: SGHDT and YYEEEE. The CDR3 spells CASRQSTGRQETQYF.

The chain combines TRBV7-2 with TRBJ2-2. Looked up from germline, CDR1 is SGHTA and CDR2 is FQGNSA. There are 16 residues in the CDR3. This CDR3 reads CASSLSGLINTGELFF.

The chain couples TRBV20-1 to TRBJ2-5; there is no DNA to check the TCRdb D call of TRBD2. Germline V gene sequence: CDR1 DFQATT, CDR2 SNEGSKA (reference sequence). This CDR3 region has 14 residues. The CDR3 spells CSARAGVRQETQYF.

The CDR3 sequence: CASSWNAYEQYF. The chain combines TRBV5-6 with TRBJ2-7. CDR1 SGHDT and CDR2 YYEEEE come from the germline V gene. The CDR3 is made up of 12 amino acids. The whole variable domain, remainder taken from reference TRBV5-6 and TRBJ2-7, is DAGVTQSPTHLIKTRGQQVTLRCSPKSGHDTVSWYQQALGQGPQFIFQYYEEEERQRGNFPDRFSGHQFPNYSSELNVNALLLGDSALYLCASSWNAYEQYFGPGTRLTVT.

The genes are TRBV10-2 and TRBJ2-3. Germline V lookup: CDR1 WSHSY, CDR2 SAAADI. The CDR3 length is 15 residues. The CDR3: CASKLGGDSTDTQYF.

This sequence joins TRBV5-1 and TRBJ1-1. Germline loops: CDR1 SGHRS, CDR2 YFSETQ. This CDR3 contains 13 residues. CDR3 loop: CASSYSANTEAFF.

This chain links TRBV29-1 with TRBJ2-7; as DNA is missing, the TRBD1 call by TCRdb cannot be tested. The germline V gene encodes CDR1 SQVTM and CDR2 ANQGSEA. This CDR3 region has 14 residues. The CDR3: CSVELPDRAYEQYF.

The CDR3 is CASSRSQRTSTDTQYF. The chain employs TRBV3-1 and TRBJ2-3; TCRdb lists TRBD2, though no DNA is available to test this call. CDR3 length: 16 amino acids. CDR1 and CDR2 (germline): LGHDT, YNNKEL (reference sequence).

The chain joins TRBV5-1 to TRBJ1-1; TCRdb returns TRBD1, unconfirmable since there is no DNA. The length of the CDR3 is 16 residues. CDR1 and CDR2 from the germline V gene are SGHRS and YFSETQ. CDR3 sequence: CASNGFTTGTNTEAFF.

The chain uses TRBV5-1 and TRBJ2-5; checking the TCRdb D call of TRBD1 is not possible without DNA. The CDR3 extends over 15 amino acids. The V gene's germline CDR1 is SGHRS and CDR2 YFSETQ. This CDR3 is CASSFGTTGKETQYF. The whole variable domain, filled in from reference TRBV5-1 and TRBJ2-5, reads KAGVTQTPRYLIKTRGQQVTLSCSPISGHRSVSWYQQTPGQGLQFLFEYFSETQRNKGNFPGRFSGRQFSNSRSEMNVSTLELGDSALYLCASSFGTTGKETQYFGPGTRLLVL.

J is TRBJ1-5 and V is TRBV15. The CDR3 contains 15 residues. CDR1 LNHNV and CDR2 YYDKDF come from the germline V gene (reference sequence). CDR3 protein: CATSRVAASNQPQHF.

This chain links TRBV19 with TRBJ1-6; TCRdb gives TRBD1 as the D gene, but with no DNA this cannot be confirmed. The germline CDR1 and CDR2 sequences are LNHDA and SQIVND (reference sequence). The CDR3 is 13 amino acids. CDR3: CASNDRGNSPLHF.

The chain has TRBV5-1 and TRBJ1-4; TCRdb lists TRBD1, though no DNA is available to test this call. The CDR3 length is 14 residues. Germline assignment: CDR1 SGHRS and CDR2 YFSETQ. CDR3 residues: CASSLGGIREKLFF.

The V and J genes are TRBV6-5 and TRBJ2-7; the D call of TRBD2 rests on TCRdb alone, since no DNA is present to check it. The CDR3 has 15 amino acids. Germline V CDR1 and CDR2: MNHEY, SVGAGI. The CDR3: CASSYSLAGGSEQYF.

The CDR3 sequence: CSARGGLAGVEQFF. V is TRBV20-1 and J is TRBJ2-1; TCRdb returns TRBD2, unconfirmable since there is no DNA. The germline CDR1 and CDR2 sequences are DFQATT and SNEGSKA (reference sequence). The CDR3 runs to 14 residues.